Reported below is one T cell receptor (beta chain). Produced via immunoSEQ multiplex PCR; TCRdb's table is partial and in-frame only. Found here are roughly 2 million clones, 85% to 95% of them singletons; the top ten hold about 1.1%. V was shortened by 5 bases and J by 5 bases, with 15 bases between the two germline ends. The CDR3 covers 14 residues. CDR1 is SEHNR and CDR2 is FQNEAQ in the germline V gene (reference sequence). The data are from a study of shared clonotypes between healthy human individuals. Study details: Each donor had three CD4 naive, three CD4 memory, two CD8 naive and one CD8 memory plate.

Selected positively for CCR7 and CD45RO-negative, naive CD8 cells excluded terminally differentiated effector memory CD45RA+ cells. Material for sequencing was naive CD8+ T cells sorted from blood. V gene TRBV7-9 combines with J gene TRBJ2-5; D is undetermined. This TCR derives from a man aged 18 to 30 in good health. In nucleotides, the CDR3 is TGTGCCAGCAGCAATAGTGGGCACAAGGAGACCCAGTACTTC. It yields the protein CASSNSGHKETQYF.